The 14 T cell receptor beta chains reported below all come from one sample, sequenced in a study of cytomegalovirus exposure and HLA in healthy donors. The primer mix had 60 Vbeta and 13 Jbeta primers. This table comes from immunoSEQ multiplex PCR, and its TCRdb copy is limited to in-frame clones, with some not included. The sample shows about 110,000 clones, approximately 71% of them seen only once. The sample comprised PBMCs. Receptors were obtained from a woman aged 65 to 85 in good health and CMV-seropositive.

The genes are TRBV2 and TRBJ2-5; 10 bases match TRBD2. J lost 7 bases, V lost 5 bases, and 7 bases had no gene match. Germline V CDR1 and CDR2: SNHLY, FYNNEI. The CDR3 loop spans 14 amino acids. The CDR3 reads CASSPSSGGGTQYF. For the CDR3, the DNA is TGTGCCAGCAGTCCTTCAAGCGGGGGGGGGACCCAGTACTTC.

The chain joins TRBV30 to TRBJ1-6; D unclear. This CDR3 comprises 12 residues. Germline V gene lookup returns CDR1 GTSNPN and CDR2 SVGIG (reference sequence). Trimming removed 2 bases from V and 9 bases from J, with 8 bases in between. This CDR3 reads CAWSKRVSPLHF. The DNA for the CDR3 is TGTGCCTGGAGTAAGAGGGTTTCACCCCTCCACTTT.

Details on this clone: One end of the junction varies from germline; a read error may be responsible. The rearrangement links TRBV20-1 to TRBJ2-4, with 7 bases lining up with TRBD2. Germline CDR1 DFQATT, CDR2 SNEGSKA (reference sequence). The CDR3 loop spans 10 amino acids. The CDR3 loop is CSAKGLSPHF. CDR3 sequence (DNA): TGCAGTGCCAAGGGACTATCGCCCCACTTC.

This chain joins TRBV7-2 and TRBJ1-1, with D tentatively TRBD1 (6 bases). Germline V lookup: CDR1 SGHTA, CDR2 FQGNSA. The ends were cut back, 2 bases at V and 6 bases at J, with 10 bases in the middle. This CDR3 is built from 13 residues. The CDR3, as DNA: TGTGCCAGCAGCTTATTTGGACAGTCTGAAGCTTTCTTT. This encodes CASSLFGQSEAFF.

This sequence joins TRBV29-1 and TRBJ1-1; 7 bases are shared with TRBD1. Trimming cost V 6 bases and J 0 bases; bases outside gene matches: 13. This CDR3 has 16 amino acids. Germline CDR1 reads SQVTM; CDR2 reads ANQGSEA. For the CDR3, the DNA is TGCAGCGTGGCCGGGACAGAGGGGACCGTGAACACTGAAGCTTTCTTT. It is translated as CSVAGTEGTVNTEAFF.

V gene TRBV2 combines with J gene TRBJ1-2; 10 positions agree with TRBD1. The CDR3 has 13 residues. V was pared by 6 bases and J by 3 bases, with 1 base of the junction left unmatched. CDR1 SNHLY and CDR2 FYNNEI come from the germline V gene. The CDR3 DNA is TGTGCCAGCAGCGGACAGGGGGACTATGGCTACACCTTC. Translated, it gives CASSGQGDYGYTF.

This clone showed up just once. The sample carries other DNA sequences with the same CDR3. CDR3 in DNA: TGCAGCGTTGAAGAGGAGGGCGCTTCCTACAATGAGCAGTTCTTC. Its translation: CSVEEEGASYNEQFF. V is TRBV29-1 and J is TRBJ2-1; D may be TRBD2 (6 bases). Germline-derived CDR1 and CDR2 are SQVTM and ANQGSEA. With 0 bases removed from V and 1 base from J, the gap between germline ends came to 10 bases. The CDR3 sequence is 15 residues long.

J is TRBJ1-2 and V is TRBV7-8, with 8 positions matching TRBD1. This CDR3 comprises 13 residues. J gave up 7 bases and V 5 bases, and 6 bases lay outside the gene matches. In germline, CDR1 is SGHVS, CDR2 FQNEAQ. CDR3: CASSLTGASGYTF. For the CDR3, the DNA is TGTGCCAGCAGCCTGACAGGGGCCTCTGGCTACACCTTC.

The rearrangement links TRBV9 to TRBJ2-6; no clear D. Germline-derived CDR1 and CDR2 are SGDLS and YYNGEE. The length of the CDR3 is 16 residues. With 3 bases removed from V and 4 bases from J, the gap between germline ends came to 14 bases. The CDR3 loop reads CASSATEVCGANVLTF. DNA of the CDR3: TGTGCCAGCAGCGCTACTGAGGTGTGCGGGGCCAACGTCCTGACTTTC.

The gene calls are TRBV5-6 and TRBJ1-2; D unresolved. Germline loops: CDR1 SGHDT, CDR2 YYEEEE. This CDR3 has 14 residues. V lost 0 bases and J lost 0, with 6 bases in between. CDR3 coding DNA: TGTGCCAGCAGCTTGGGGGCAGCTAACTATGGCTACACCTTC. Encoded protein: CASSLGAANYGYTF. Variable domain in full (rest from reference TRBV5-6 and TRBJ1-2): DAGVTQSPTHLIKTRGQQVTLRCSPKSGHDTVSWYQQALGQGPQFIFQYYEEEERQRGNFPDRFSGHQFPNYSSELNVNALLLGDSALYLCASSLGAANYGYTFGSGTRLTVV.

The chain recombines TRBV6-6 with TRBJ2-5, with TRBD2 matching 8 bases. The ends lost 6 bases at V and 5 bases at J; junction bases unmatched: 2. Germline loops: CDR1 MNHNY, CDR2 SVGAGI (reference sequence). This CDR3 has 12 amino acids. The CDR3 DNA follows: TGTGCCAGCAGCCGGGGGGGGGAGACCCAGTACTTC. Its protein product is CASSRGGETQYF.

V gene TRBV11-2 combines with J gene TRBJ2-7, with a tentative D call TRBD2 (5 bases). V was trimmed by 4 bases and J by 6 bases, leaving 16 bases between them. The CDR3 consists of 14 residues. The V gene's germline CDR1 is SGHAT and CDR2 FQNNGV. CDR3 region: CASSSRTGSSEQYF. The CDR3 DNA follows: TGTGCCAGCAGCTCTAGGACGGGGTCAAGCGAGCAGTACTTC.

This chain uses TRBV5-6 with TRBJ2-1, with TRBD2 identical over 7 bases. The CDR3 runs 14 residues. The junction had 8 bases not matched to a gene; V was cut back by 4 bases and J by 7 bases. CDR1 is SGHDT, CDR2 YYEEEE, per germline. The CDR3 spells CASSVSGAWNEQFF. Here the CDR3 DNA reads TGTGCCAGCAGCGTGAGCGGGGCCTGGAATGAGCAGTTCTTC.

This chain links TRBV18 with TRBJ2-7; no definite D call. CDR1 and CDR2 from the germline V gene are KGHSH and LQKENI. The CDR3 is made up of 15 amino acids. V was pared by 0 bases and J by 5 bases, with 14 bases between. The CDR3 loop is CASSPPSGPRDEQYF. In nucleotides, the CDR3 is TGTGCCAGCTCACCACCTTCTGGGCCGCGTGACGAGCAGTACTTC.